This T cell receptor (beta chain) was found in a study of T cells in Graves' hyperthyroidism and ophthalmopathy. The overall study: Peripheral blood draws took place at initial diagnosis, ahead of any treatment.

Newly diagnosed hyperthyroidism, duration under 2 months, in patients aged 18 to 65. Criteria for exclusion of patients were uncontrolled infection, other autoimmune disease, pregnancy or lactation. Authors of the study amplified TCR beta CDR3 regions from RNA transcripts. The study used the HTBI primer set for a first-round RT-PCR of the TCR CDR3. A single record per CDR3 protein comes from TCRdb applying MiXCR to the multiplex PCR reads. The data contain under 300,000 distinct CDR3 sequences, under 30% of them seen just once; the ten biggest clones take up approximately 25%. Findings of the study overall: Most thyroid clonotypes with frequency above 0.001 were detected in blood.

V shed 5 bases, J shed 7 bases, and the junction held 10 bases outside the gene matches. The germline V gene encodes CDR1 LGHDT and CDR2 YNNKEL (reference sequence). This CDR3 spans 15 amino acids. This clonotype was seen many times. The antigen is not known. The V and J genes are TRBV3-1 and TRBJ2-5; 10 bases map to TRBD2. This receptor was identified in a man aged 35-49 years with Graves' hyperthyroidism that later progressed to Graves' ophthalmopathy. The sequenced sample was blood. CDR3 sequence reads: CASSTRAPSGGTQYF. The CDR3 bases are TGTGCCAGCAGCACCCGGGCCCCTAGCGGGGGGACCCAGTACTTC.